Following are 7 T cell receptor beta chains from one sample sequenced in a study of regulatory T cells in long-lasting Graves disease. Time point described: persistent/refractory GD, antithyroid drugs over 5 years with positive TRAb. PBMC-derived RNA was used for the TCR library. Arm-PCR of CDR3 regions with iRepertoire HTBI primers generated TCR beta libraries. TCRdb ran MiXCR on the multiplex PCR reads and lists one entry per CDR3 protein. The repertoire holds approximately 500,000 distinct CDR3 sequences, with around a fifth as singletons. The sample was peripheral blood mononuclear cells (PBMCs), taken when the disease was refractory, from a patient treated with antithyroid drugs. Source of these receptors: a female donor with Graves disease.

This clonotype was observed many times. V and J are TRBV12-3 or TRBV12-4 and TRBJ2-7; 8 bases line up with TRBD1. Trimming took 2 bases from V and 2 from J; bases not matched to a gene: 5. This CDR3 has 15 amino acids. The CDR3 spells CASSLRGTGPYEQYF. Here the CDR3 DNA reads TGTGCCAGCAGTTTAAGGGGGACAGGCCCCTACGAGCAGTACTTC.

V usage is TRBV6-5 and J usage is TRBJ1-1; TRBD1 matches at 8 bases. The CDR3 sequence is 15 residues long. Per germline, CDR1 MNHEY and CDR2 SVGAGI. V dropped 2 bases and J dropped 2; count of bases not matched to a gene: 4. The CDR3 DNA reads TGTGCCAGCAGTTACGACAGGGGCCTAAACACTGAAGCTTTCTTT. It encodes CASSYDRGLNTEAFF.

This clonotype was observed many times. The rearrangement links TRBV6-1 to TRBJ1-2; no clear D gene. V gave up 7 bases and J gave up 6 bases, with 15 bases separating them. This CDR3 spans 13 amino acids. Germline CDR1 reads MNHNS; CDR2 reads SASEGT. CDR3 DNA sequence: TGTGCCAGCACTACCGGGCAGGCGCATGGCTACACCTTC. The encoded protein is CASTTGQAHGYTF.

The genes are TRBV7-8 and TRBJ2-6; no reliable D call. Germline assignment: CDR1 SGHVS and CDR2 FQNEAQ. The CDR3 runs to 16 residues. V lost 2 bases, J lost 0 bases, and 8 bases lay in between. The CDR3 coding sequence is TGTGCCAGCAGCTTACCGCAGGTCTCTGGGGCCAACGTCCTGACTTTC. This encodes CASSLPQVSGANVLTF.

This clonotype has a count of ten or more. The chain uses TRBV12-3 or TRBV12-4 and TRBJ2-7, with 9 positions matching TRBD1. V lost 4 bases and J lost 2; bases outside the gene matches: 15. The CDR3 extends over 18 amino acids. CDR3 DNA: TGTGCCAGCAGTTCCGGGACAGGGAGACCCATCTTTCCCTACGAGCAGTACTTC. This codes for CASSSGTGRPIFPYEQYF.

This clonotype was seen many times. The chain has TRBV6-1 and TRBJ1-1; the D is unclear. The CDR3 is 14 residues long. V lost 5 bases to trimming and J lost 6 bases, with 16 bases between them. Germline V lookup: CDR1 MNHNS, CDR2 SASEGT. CDR3 loop: CASSRPYSRAEAFF. CDR3 in DNA: TGTGCCAGCAGTCGCCCCTACTCCCGGGCTGAAGCTTTCTTT.

This clonotype was observed at least ten times. This chain connects TRBV2 to TRBJ1-6; D is uncertain. CDR1 is SNHLY, CDR2 FYNNEI, per germline. Trimming stripped 4 bases from V and 7 bases from J, with 8 bases between. The CDR3 spans 13 residues. CDR3: CASSAGWNSPLHF. The DNA for the CDR3 is TGTGCCAGCAGTGCGGGATGGAATTCACCCCTCCACTTT.